The 4 T cell receptor beta chains below all came from one sample that was sequenced in a study of regulatory T cells in long-lasting Graves disease. Library construction for TCR beta used iRepertoire HTBI primers and Arm-PCR of CDR3 regions. TCRdb re-derived calls from the multiplex PCR reads in MiXCR, one entry per CDR3 protein. The profile shows around 500,000 distinct CDR3 sequences, roughly 13% of them singletons. As to time point: newly diagnosed GD, antithyroid drugs for less than 3 months. PBMCs provided the RNA from which the TCR library was made. This sample was also put to use in a study of T cells in Graves' hyperthyroidism and ophthalmopathy.

Sequenced material: peripheral blood mononuclear cells (PBMCs), taken at new diagnosis, from a patient treated with antithyroid drugs. Receptors originate from a man younger than 40 with Graves disease.

This clonotype was found many times. The missing conserved phenylalanine or tryptophan at the end of this CDR3 makes a read error likely. It is unclear where the CDR3 begins or ends on the DNA, so no DNA is shown, and the CDR3 is as TCRdb lists it. J is TRBJ2-1 and V is TRBV12-3 or TRBV12-4; no DNA check was done on the table's D call, TRBD2. The CDR3 has 12 amino acids, counting both end residues. CDR3 sequence reads: CASREPEREGPL.

To note about this clonotype: This may be a read error, as it is one base from a much larger clone. This chain connects TRBV20-1 to TRBJ2-7, with D perhaps matching TRBD2 (5 bases). This CDR3 spans 13 amino acids. The germline gives CDR1 DFQATT, CDR2 SNEGSKA (reference sequence). The CDR3 nucleotides read TGCAGCGGGATGGGGATGAATTCCTACGAGCATTACTTC. It codes for CSGMGMNSYEHYF.

This clonotype appeared a few times. V usage is TRBV6-2 or TRBV6-3 and J usage is TRBJ2-1, with TRBD2 matching over 13 bases. Germline lookup yields CDR1 MNHEY and CDR2 SVGEGT. The V and J ends lost 4 bases and 6 bases, in that order; junction bases with no gene match: 6. The CDR3 has 16 residues. CDR3 nucleotide sequence: TGTGCCAGCAGTTCCACCCGGACTAGCGGGAGCAATGAGCAGTTCTTC. Its translation is CASSSTRTSGSNEQFF.

At least ten counts were recorded for this clonotype. The CDR3 sequence: CAISESTGGNIQYF. The CDR3 DNA reads as TGTGCCATCAGCGAATCGACAGGGGGAAACATTCAGTACTTC. The genes are TRBV10-3 and TRBJ2-4; TRBD1 matches 9 bases. This CDR3 comprises 14 residues. Unmatched junction bases numbered 6, after V lost 6 bases and J lost 6 bases. Germline CDR1 ENHRY, CDR2 SYGVKD.